This T cell receptor (beta chain) was sequenced for a study of graft-versus-host responses after intestinal transplantation. Study as a whole: Every one of the recipients received anti-thymocyte globulin induction and afterwards took tacrolimus and steroids for 3 to 4 years. Study findings and constraints: Early after transplant, HvG clones declined as circulating GvH clones peaked.

This clone ranks as medium-sized (0.01 to 0.1%). The data were produced by immunoSEQ multiplex PCR, yet TCRdb's version contains in-frame clones alone and is incomplete. The sample includes 5,500 to 8,500 clones, over 25% of them seen just once. Trimming cost V 6 bases and J 5 bases, with 11 bases left between them. This CDR3 has 13 residues. CDR1 KGHSH and CDR2 LQKENI come from the germline V gene. The sample here was alloreactive CD4+ T cells from a mixed lymphocyte reaction culture, taken before intestinal transplant. Subset indicated: CFSE-low proliferating T cells sorted from approximately 6-day pre-transplant mixed lymphocyte reaction (GvH or HvG direction). The receptor's source is a human patient who received an intestinal transplant. V and J are TRBV18 and TRBJ1-5; D is perhaps TRBD1 (5 bases). The CDR3 nucleotides read TGTGCCAGCTCGATACAGGATTATCAGCCCCAGCATTTT. Translating it yields CASSIQDYQPQHF.